The following is a TCR beta chain sequence with its context. Its antigen remains unidentified. No qualities accompany the bases; no much larger clone lies one base away. The treatment or condition label on this specimen signifies: preoperative locoregional IRX-2 cytokine immunotherapy. The samples were obtained from a phase Ib study in which preoperative, locoregional IRX-2 cytokine immunotherapy intended to prime immune responses was tested. Before surgery, IRX-2 was given to the donors, who were patients with early-stage breast cancer. The data were obtained in a study of preoperative IRX-2 immunotherapy in early breast cancer (dated by TCRdb to between 2018 and 2021). The protocol used for the library was the immunoSEQ multiplex PCR assay. TCRdb's version of the immuneACCESS table is confined to in-frame rearrangements and falls short of the full clone set. An unresolved V gene accounts for under half of the shortfall where checked; the remainder is of unknown origin. Here the sample has 25,000 or so clones; approximately 96% occur a single time. The top ten hold 15% to 20% of the sample.

Per the germline V gene, SGHAT is the CDR1 and FQNNGV is the CDR2. Between the V and J ends, shortened by 3 bases and 3 bases respectively, the junction contains 12 bases. Spanning cysteine to phenylalanine, the CDR3 consists of 15 amino acids. Solely the CDR3 DNA is kept, with 45 bases framed from the first base. Source: tumor tissue, taken after IRX-2 immunotherapy. The sequence joins TRBV11-2 to TRBJ2-1, with TRBD1 tentatively as D gene (6 bases match). The clonotype originates from a human donor with breast cancer. The nucleotide sequence reads as follows: TGTGCCAGCAGCTTTCGGACAGATGGCTACAATGAGCAGTTCTTC. Its amino acids are CASSFRTDGYNEQFF.